Below, 25 T cell receptor beta chains from the same sample are listed, as sequenced in a study of T cell repertoires in cytomegalovirus infection. TCRdb itself ran the reads through MiXCR, one entry per CDR3 protein. The sample carries roughly 630,000 distinct CDR3 sequences, approximately 24% recorded once. The specimen was CD8+ T cells from PBMCs. All receptors derive from a human donor in good health (CMV status not recorded). Some clones in this sample may be carry-over from other donors' samples.

The chain employs TRBV2 and TRBJ2-7; TRBD1 matches 11 bases. This CDR3 is built from 15 residues. V gave up 1 base and J gave up 7 bases; unmatched junction bases: 6. Germline V gene data show CDR1 as SNHLY and CDR2 as FYNNEI. CDR3: CASSEEDRGLWEQYF. The CDR3 DNA follows: TGTGCCAGCAGTGAAGAGGACAGGGGGCTCTGGGAGCAGTACTTC.

Worth noting for this clonotype: A read error may be the cause here, since a much bigger clone is one base away. This rearrangement joins TRBV6-8 to TRBJ2-3, with TRBD1 as a possible D gene (5 bases). Germline V gene lookup returns CDR1 MNHGY and CDR2 SAAAGT. V was cut by 2 bases and J by 3 bases, with 15 bases left in between. The CDR3 length is 16 residues. The CDR3, as DNA: TGTGCCAGCAGTTACAGGGGCCTAACTGGGACAGATACGCAGTATTTT. It translates to CASSYRGLTGTDTQYF.

V usage is TRBV7-1 and J usage is TRBJ1-2, with 9 positions matching TRBD1. TRBV7-1 is annotated as an ORF whose role is uncertain. Trimming took 5 bases from V and 7 from J; bases not matched to a gene: 8. The CDR3 consists of 14 residues. The CDR3 nucleotides are TGTGCCAGCAGCCGGACAGGGGAGTTGACTGGCTACACCTTC. Its protein product is CASSRTGELTGYTF.

This clonotype turned up a few times. This chain joins TRBV29-1 and TRBJ1-4, with D possibly TRBD1 on 6 matching bases. Trimming cost V 0 bases and J 8 bases, with 13 bases left between them. Per the germline V gene, CDR1 is SQVTM and CDR2 is ANQGSEA. This CDR3 contains 14 residues. This CDR3 reads CSVEETGRNEKLFF. The CDR3 DNA is TGCAGCGTTGAAGAGACAGGCCGTAACGAAAAACTGTTTTTT.

This clonotype was counted a few times. The gene calls are TRBV25-1 and TRBJ1-2; D perhaps matches TRBD1 (6 bases). Germline V gives CDR1 MGHDK, CDR2 SYGVNS. The CDR3 runs 21 residues. V lost 0 bases and J lost 0, with 26 bases in between. CDR3 sequence: CASSEYFPMSGATETNYGYTF. In DNA, the CDR3 is TGTGCCAGCAGTGAATATTTCCCGATGTCAGGGGCGACGGAGACTAACTATGGCTACACCTTC.

This clonotype was seen only a few times. The V call is TRBV4-2, the J call TRBJ1-5; D gene ambiguous. Germline V gene lookup returns CDR1 LGHNA and CDR2 YNFKEQ. The CDR3 runs 15 residues. The ends were cut back, 4 bases at V and 5 bases at J, with 15 bases in the middle. The CDR3 region is CASSPRAEPYQPQHF. As DNA, the CDR3 is TGTGCCAGCAGCCCGAGGGCAGAGCCATATCAGCCCCAGCATTTT.

The chain carries TRBV2 and TRBJ2-3; 8 nucleotides line up with TRBD2. CDR1 and CDR2 from the germline V gene are SNHLY and FYNNEI. CDR3 length equals 14 residues. V dropped 3 bases and J dropped 5; count of bases not matched to a gene: 4. The CDR3 DNA sequence: TGTGCCAGCAGTGAGTGGACTAGCCTAGATACGCAGTATTTT. Protein: CASSEWTSLDTQYF. The whole variable domain, remainder taken from reference TRBV2 and TRBJ2-3, is EPEVTQTPSHQVTQMGQEVILRCVPISNHLYFYWYRQILGQKVEFLVSFYNNEISEKSEIFDDQFSVERPDGSNFTLKIRSTKLEDSAMYFCASSEWTSLDTQYFGPGTRLTVL.

This clonotype was picked up many times. This chain joins TRBV7-8 and TRBJ2-7; D gene ambiguous. Trimming left V 7 bases short and J 3 bases short, with 7 bases between. Germline loops: CDR1 SGHVS, CDR2 FQNEAQ. The CDR3 is 11 residues long. The CDR3 DNA reads as TGTGCCAGCACCGACGGCTACGAGCAGTACTTC. The encoded protein is CASTDGYEQYF.

This clonotype has a handful of counts. Written as DNA, the CDR3 is TGTGCCAGCAGCGTAGGGTTCGCCCAGGGAGGGGCTGAAGCTTTCTTT. Translation: CASSVGFAQGGAEAFF. V gene TRBV9 combines with J gene TRBJ1-1; tentative D call: TRBD1 (5 bases). With 0 bases removed from V and 6 bases from J, the gap between germline ends came to 18 bases. CDR3 size: 16 residues. Germline CDR1 is SGDLS and CDR2 is YYNGEE.

This clonotype was picked up many times. J is TRBJ1-1 and V is TRBV7-2; D perhaps matches TRBD1 (6 bases). The ends were cut back, 1 base at V and 4 bases at J, with 13 bases in the middle. The CDR3 totals 15 residues. Germline CDR1 reads SGHTA; CDR2 reads FQGNSA. CDR3 loop: CASSLGGLEITEAFF. CDR3 nucleotides: TGTGCCAGCAGCTTAGGGGGGCTCGAAATCACTGAAGCTTTCTTT.

To note about this clonotype: This sequence may be a read error, since a much larger clone differs from it by one base. This sequence joins TRBV7-2 and TRBJ2-7; possible D gene TRBD1, 6 bases. Per the germline V gene, CDR1 is SGHTA and CDR2 is FQGNSA. V was clipped by 4 bases and J by 2 bases, with 9 bases between them. This CDR3 contains 13 residues. CDR3 nucleotides: TGTGCCAGCAGCTCGGGACATACCTACGAGCAGTACTTC. It specifies CASSSGHTYEQYF.

This clonotype was picked up a small number of times. The rearrangement uses TRBV20-1 and TRBJ2-5; 10 bases map to TRBD2. The CDR3 totals 14 residues. CDR1 and CDR2 from the germline V gene are DFQATT and SNEGSKA (reference sequence). Trimming removed 5 bases from V and 5 bases from J; junction bases left unmatched: 8. The CDR3 region is CSAFYLAGEETQYF. In DNA form, the CDR3 reads TGCAGTGCTTTTTACCTAGCGGGGGAGGAGACCCAGTACTTC.

This rearrangement joins TRBV12-5 to TRBJ2-2, with D maybe TRBD1 (5 bases). The CDR3 contains 12 residues. The germline CDR1 and CDR2 sequences are LGHNT and FRNRAP. V was pared by 3 bases and J by 7 bases, with 6 bases between. CDR3 nucleotide sequence: TGTGCTAGTGGTTTAGGGGTCGGGGAGCTGTTTTTT. It specifies CASGLGVGELFF.

There are a few counts of this clonotype. The chain carries TRBV6-1 and TRBJ2-1; TRBD2 aligns across 8 bases. Trimming cost V 2 bases and J 8 bases; bases outside gene matches: 11. Germline loops: CDR1 MNHNS, CDR2 SASEGT. The CDR3 sequence is 16 residues long. The CDR3 protein is CASSESGGGYLYEQFF. For the CDR3, the DNA is TGTGCCAGCAGTGAATCGGGCGGGGGGTACCTATATGAGCAGTTCTTC.

This clonotype was detected only a few times. The chain employs TRBV7-9 and TRBJ2-3; tentative D call: TRBD2 (5 bases). Germline-derived CDR1 and CDR2 are SEHNR and FQNEAQ (reference sequence). The CDR3 consists of 14 residues. With 5 bases removed from V and 6 bases from J, the gap between germline ends came to 15 bases. The CDR3 nucleotides read TGTGCCAGCAGCGGTAGGGCGGGCCTGGATACGCAGTATTTT. Protein product: CASSGRAGLDTQYF.

Only a few counts were recorded for this clonotype. The chain uses TRBV10-3 and TRBJ1-6; D uncertain. V gave up 6 bases and J gave up 6 bases, with 18 bases separating them. The V gene's germline CDR1 is ENHRY and CDR2 SYGVKD. The CDR3 sequence is 16 residues long. The CDR3 loop is CAIRYLDGTSNSPLHF. DNA of the CDR3: TGTGCCATCAGGTACTTGGACGGAACTAGTAATTCACCCCTCCACTTT.

This clonotype was seen many times. V is TRBV7-2 and J is TRBJ2-3; TRBD2 is a possible D gene (6 bases). Germline V gene sequence: CDR1 SGHTA, CDR2 FQGNSA. The V gene lost 7 bases and the J gene lost 3 bases, with 20 bases spanning the gap. The CDR3 runs 16 residues. CDR3 amino acids: CASNLAGIFTTDTQYF. The CDR3 coding sequence is TGTGCCAGCAACTTGGCGGGGATTTTCACGACAGATACGCAGTATTTT.

A note on this clonotype: A much larger clonotype is one base distant, so this may be a read error. The CDR3 coding sequence is TGTGCCAGCAGTGAATGGGAACCTGAAGCTTTCTTT. It encodes CASSEWEPEAFF. This rearrangement joins TRBV6-1 to TRBJ1-1; D is uncertain. The V end lost 2 bases, the J end lost 6 bases, and 7 bases lay between the germline ends. Germline CDR1 and CDR2: MNHNS and SASEGT. The CDR3 loop spans 12 amino acids.

This rearrangement joins TRBV14 to TRBJ1-1; no firm D call. Germline loops: CDR1 SGHDN, CDR2 FVKESK. The CDR3 consists of 14 residues. The V gene lost 2 bases and the J gene lost 5 bases, with 12 bases spanning the gap. This chain's CDR3 is CASSQFDLGTEAFF. CDR3 nucleotides: TGTGCCAGCAGCCAATTCGACCTGGGGACTGAAGCTTTCTTT.

With respect to this clonotype: A read error may explain this, as a much larger clone is one base away. J is TRBJ1-1 and V is TRBV5-6, with D tentatively TRBD1 (6 bases). The CDR3 runs to 12 residues. CDR1 is SGHDT, CDR2 YYEEEE, per germline. The CDR3 DNA reads as TGTGCCAGCAGCTCCGACAGGATGGAAGTTTTCTTT. This codes for CASSSDRMEVFF.

This clonotype was counted ten times or more. V gene TRBV25-1 combines with J gene TRBJ2-2, with TRBD1 identical over 8 bases. V was clipped by 3 bases and J by 1 base; unmatched bases: 10. Per the germline V gene, CDR1 is MGHDK and CDR2 is SYGVNS. This CDR3 contains 18 residues. The CDR3 DNA is TGTGCCAGCAGTGAGGTCACAGGGGGTTTATGGAACACCGGGGAGCTGTTTTTT. Protein: CASSEVTGGLWNTGELFF.

This clonotype was seen more than once but under ten times. Given a much more abundant clone one base away, this may be a read error. CDR3: CANSLRAMNTEAFF. CDR3 DNA sequence: TGTGCCAACAGTTTGAGGGCTATGAACACTGAAGCTTTCTTT. V gene TRBV28 combines with J gene TRBJ1-1; D not certain. The CDR3 runs 14 residues. Looked up from germline, CDR1 is MDHEN and CDR2 is SYDVKM.

This clonotype was counted only a few times. This rearrangement joins TRBV28 to TRBJ2-1, with 9 bases that match TRBD1. Germline V lookup: CDR1 MDHEN, CDR2 SYDVKM. The V and J ends lost 11 bases and 2 bases, in that order; junction bases with no gene match: 10. The CDR3 sequence is 15 residues long. The CDR3 coding sequence is TGTGCCTGCTCGACCGGGACAGGGACCTACAATGAGCAGTTCTTC. This codes for CACSTGTGTYNEQFF.

In its sample, this clonotype was seen once. The junction departs from the called germline gene at one end, perhaps through a read error. The J gene is TRBJ1-2, the V gene TRBV27; TRBD1 agrees at 7 bases. The CDR3 spans 16 residues. Germline CDR1 and CDR2: MNHEY and SMNVEV (reference sequence). The CDR3 spells CASSLEGTASYYGYSF. The CDR3 DNA is TGTGCCAGCAGTTTAGAAGGGACAGCGTCTTACTATGGCTACTCCTTC.

The V and J genes are TRBV12-3 or TRBV12-4 and TRBJ1-2, with a tentative D call TRBD1 (6 bases). This CDR3 comprises 15 residues. V lost 0 bases, J lost 3 bases, and 11 bases lay in between. The CDR3: CASSLAPGTHYGYTF. CDR3 in DNA: TGTGCCAGCAGTTTAGCTCCCGGGACACACTATGGCTACACCTTC.